This T cell receptor (beta chain) was captured in a study of blood T cell repertoires in COVID-19. Generated by immunoSEQ multiplex PCR, the TCRdb table keeps only in-frame clones and is missing some. This table holds 200,000 or so clones, 80% to 90% found once. Each participant's cohort was designated according to participant-reported clinical history. Sequencing input: PBMCs or T cells enriched from blood (not recorded which). The TCR originated in a woman between 35 and 50 years old with acute COVID-19.

CDR3 residues: CATSGMGDREGYGYTF. The CDR3 DNA is TGTGCCACCAGTGGCATGGGGGACAGGGAAGGCTATGGCTACACCTTC. The V gene is TRBV24-1, the J gene TRBJ1-2; 9 bases line up with TRBD1. The germline V gene has CDR1 KGHDR and CDR2 SFDVKD. The CDR3 contains 16 residues. Trimming at V came to 5 bases and at J to 4 bases, leaving 10 bases not matched to a gene.